What follows is one TCR beta chain and its context. This clonotype has ten or more counts. Its antigen has not been determined. No much larger clone is present one base from it, and per-base qualities are unavailable. TCR cDNA was made using 5'RACE template switching, a step that added a universal primer site and unique molecular identifiers. Priming of cDNA synthesis was performed from both the TCR alpha and TCR beta constant segments. Library amplification involved two PCR steps, and the second step added sample barcodes and sequencing adapters. Libraries were sequenced on Illumina HiSeq 2500 (2x100 bp) or NovaSeq (2x150 bp). The authors' analysis ran thus. Demultiplexing of reads and collapsing into UMI consensus sequences were performed with MIGEC, and V(D)J alignment was carried out with MiXCR. Using edgeR on replicate PBMC samples, clonotypes were called vaccine-responding if FDR was below 0.01 and the log2 fold change was above 5 up to day 15. CD4 or CD8 identity was assigned to each bulk clonotype according to whether the clonotype was present at higher abundance in the sequenced CD4 repertoire or the sequenced CD8 repertoire. TCRdb's own reprocessing of the public reads used fastp at Q25 and MiXCR and kept productive beta chains. When rows share a CDR3 protein, they turn into one entry using the most common DNA and genes. TCRdb, rather than the study authors, made the V and J calls. The sample contains around 600,000 distinct CDR3 sequences, over 9% of them found a single time. The top ten constitute 15% of the sample.

The sample's treatment or condition label, decoded: live attenuated yellow fever vaccine strain. Two biological replicates of bulk PBMCs were collected at each blood-draw timepoint. A standard Ficoll-Paque protocol was used to isolate PBMCs from peripheral blood. TriZol was used to extract RNA from bulk PBMCs, from CD4 and CD8 fractions, and from dextramer-positive and dextramer-negative fractions. This entry comes from a study of T cells after yellow fever vaccination (dated by TCRdb to between 2019 and 2020). Study-level background: Libraries from fractions with low cell numbers were prepared with the SMART-Seq v4 Ultra Low Input RNA kit. To follow T-cell clones before and after both primary and booster YFV17D yellow fever vaccination, bulk TCR alpha and beta repertoires underwent longitudinal sequencing. Two healthy male donors made up the cohort, one aged 18 to 30 years and the other aged 30 to 40 years. Bulk PBMC replicates and cell subsets were isolated from blood drawn at multiple timepoints before and after both primary and secondary immunization. Broad study findings and their caveats: The study included only a couple of donors, which limits how far the findings can be generalized. Because abundant contaminating clonotypes from the bulk population could be contained in FACS-sorted repertoires, computational filtering was required. A small share of clonotypes was detected in both CD4 and CD8 compartments, with the overlap likely arising from convergent recombination. The secondary T-cell response was found to be weaker but faster than the primary response, with a peak reached on day 5 rather than on day 15. After the booster, most clones that had expanded after primary vaccination were detected again (roughly 96% of CD4 and more than 85% of CD8), suggesting broad maintenance of memory.

From its cysteine to its phenylalanine, the CDR3 spans 15 amino acids. Left in the record is the CDR3 DNA by itself, 45 bases read in frame from the first base. V has 6 bases trimmed and J has 7 bases trimmed; junction bases matching no gene number 10. This clonotype originated in a young man who received the YFV17D yellow fever vaccine. The sample here was PBMCs, taken on the day of the yellow fever booster vaccination. Recombination joined TRBV12-3 or TRBV12-4 with TRBJ2-3, with 10 central nucleotides matching TRBD2. The nucleotide sequence reads as follows: TGTGCCAGCAGCGCCCTAGCGGGAGATAGGAATACGCAGTATTTT. It codes for CASSALAGDRNTQYF.